This TCR beta chain was observed in a study of shared clonotypes between healthy human individuals. The protocol was immunoSEQ multiplex PCR, while the TCRdb copy is restricted to in-frame clones and leaves out a portion. The repertoire holds 2 million to 2.5 million clones, with 80% to 95% as singletons. The ends were cut back, 1 base at V and 0 bases at J, with 11 bases in the middle. This CDR3 has 16 amino acids. The V gene's germline CDR1 is MNHEY and CDR2 SMNVEV (reference sequence). The chain has TRBV27 and TRBJ2-3; a possible D gene is TRBD2 (6 bases). Sequencing input: naive CD4+ T cells from PBMCs. Documented subset: CD45RA+ positively selected. The sequence came from a man younger than 30 in good health. Some clones in this sample may be carry-over from other donors' samples. DNA of the CDR3: TGTGCCAGCAGTTTATTTGAGCGGGCAAGCACAGATACGCAGTATTTT. This translates into CASSLFERASTDTQYF.